This T cell receptor beta chain was sequenced during a study of T cell repertoires in cytomegalovirus infection (dated 2019 in TCRdb). Context from the whole study: Alongside well-studied HLA-B-restricted epitopes, the peptide stimulations were aimed at recently identified HLA-C-restricted CMV epitopes, whose presentation resists viral immunomodulation. The HLA type of each donor mattered for the analysis, because public TCR beta signatures pointed to carriage of CMV infection along with the matching HLA type.

This clonotype turned up a few times. Its antigen target is currently unknown. Per-base quality was not reported, and no clone a single base away is much larger than it. Results and caveats for the whole study, not just this receptor: The ex vivo response was dominated by HLA-C-restricted CMV-specific TCR beta clonotypes, which also provided the single most frequent clonotype in two of eight donors. In both this cohort and an independent roughly 330-donor cohort, the cumulative frequency of public TCR beta family members distinguished carriers of CMV infection plus the relevant HLA type.

The treatment or condition label here, explained by the study, means: in vitro stimulation with specific CMV peptide epitopes to enrich CMV-specific T cells. For sequencing, an Illumina HiSeq 1500 was employed. TCRdb reanalyzed the raw reads on its own, using fastp at Q25 for trimming and MiXCR for clone calling, and kept in-frame beta chains. Rows are combined by CDR3 protein, so each entry shows the most common genes and DNA. In all, the sample holds about 85,000 distinct CDR3 sequences, and more than 40% of those were seen once. Approximately 93% of the sample is taken by the ten largest. Via the germline V gene (reference sequence), CDR1 is SGHNT and CDR2 YYREEE. V ends up 0 bases short and J 5 bases short, with an unmatched junction base count of 3. The CDR3 covers 15 residues, taking in both the cysteine and the phenylalanine. Only CDR3 DNA remains: 45 bases, in frame from the first base.

The receptor was isolated from a human donor in good health (CMV status not recorded). Some clones in this sample may be carry-over from other donors' samples. The sequencing here drew on CD8+ T cells from cultured PBMCs, taken from culture after CMV antigen stimulation. The V and J segments used are TRBV5-4 and TRBJ2-5; the junction holds 11 bases that match TRBD2. The CDR3 reads as follows: CASSLALAGGETQYF. Here is the DNA: TGTGCCAGCAGCTTGGCCCTAGCGGGGGGTGAGACCCAGTACTTC.